This T cell receptor beta chain was recorded in a study of control samples from healthy donors and cancer patients. The germline V gene encodes CDR1 KGHSH and CDR2 LQKENI. Trimming pared 3 bases from V and 0 bases from J, leaving 23 bases between. The CDR3 has 20 residues. Only in-frame clones appear in the TCRdb table, and some are missing; sequencing was by immunoSEQ multiplex PCR. Here the sample spans roughly 18,000 clones, 88% being singletons. The specimen was PBMCs. This TCR came from a woman aged 60-70 years with head and neck cancer. This chain links TRBV18 with TRBJ1-4, with a possible D match to TRBD1 (6 bases). The CDR3 sequence: CASSPQNPQGGTTTNEKLFF. The CDR3 DNA follows: TGTGCCAGCTCACCCCAGAACCCACAGGGTGGGACGACAACTAATGAAAAACTGTTTTTT. Filled out from reference TRBV18 and TRBJ1-4, the complete variable domain reads NAGVMQNPRHLVRRRGQEARLRCSPMKGHSHVYWYRQLPEEGLKFMVYLQKENIIDESGMPKERFSAEFPKEGPSILRIQQVVRGDSAAYFCASSPQNPQGGTTTNEKLFFGSGTQLSVL.